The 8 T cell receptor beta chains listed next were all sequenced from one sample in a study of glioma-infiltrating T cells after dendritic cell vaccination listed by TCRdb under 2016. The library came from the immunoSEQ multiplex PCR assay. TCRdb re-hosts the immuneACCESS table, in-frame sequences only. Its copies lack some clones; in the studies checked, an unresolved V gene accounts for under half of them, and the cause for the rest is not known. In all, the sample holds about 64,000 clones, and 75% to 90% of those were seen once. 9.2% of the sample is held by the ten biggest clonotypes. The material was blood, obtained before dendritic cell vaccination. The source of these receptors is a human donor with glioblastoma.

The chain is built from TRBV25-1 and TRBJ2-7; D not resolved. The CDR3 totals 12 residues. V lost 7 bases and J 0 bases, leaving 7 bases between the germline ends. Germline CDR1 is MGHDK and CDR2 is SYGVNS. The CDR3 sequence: CASTGSSYEQYF. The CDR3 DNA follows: TGTGCCAGCACAGGCAGCTCCTACGAGCAGTACTTC.

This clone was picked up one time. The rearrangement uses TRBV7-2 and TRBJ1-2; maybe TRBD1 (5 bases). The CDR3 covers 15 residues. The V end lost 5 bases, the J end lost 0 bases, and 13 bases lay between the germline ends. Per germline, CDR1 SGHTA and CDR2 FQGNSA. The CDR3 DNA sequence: TGTGCCAGCAGCCCCCGGGGGGTCCCTAACTATGGCTACACCTTC. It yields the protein CASSPRGVPNYGYTF.

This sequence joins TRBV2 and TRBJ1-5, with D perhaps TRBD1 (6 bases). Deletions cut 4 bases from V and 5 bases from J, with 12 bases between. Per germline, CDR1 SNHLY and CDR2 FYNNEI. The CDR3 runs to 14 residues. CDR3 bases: TGTGCCAGCAGTGTTGACAGGAGCCATCAGCCCCAGCATTTT. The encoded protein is CASSVDRSHQPQHF.

The CDR3 protein is CASRRQFEAFF. The DNA of the CDR3 is TGTGCCAGCAGGAGACAGTTTGAAGCTTTCTTT. The V and J genes are TRBV25-1 and TRBJ1-1; the D gene is possibly TRBD1 (5 bases). The CDR3 is 11 residues long. Trimming took 6 bases from V and 7 from J, leaving 9 bases between them. Germline CDR1 reads MGHDK; CDR2 reads SYGVNS.

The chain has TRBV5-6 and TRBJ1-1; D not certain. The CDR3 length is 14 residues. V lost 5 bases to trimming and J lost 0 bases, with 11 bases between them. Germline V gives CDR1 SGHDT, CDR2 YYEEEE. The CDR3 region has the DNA TGTGCCAGCAGTACGACAAGGATGAACACTGAAGCTTTCTTT. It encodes CASSTTRMNTEAFF.

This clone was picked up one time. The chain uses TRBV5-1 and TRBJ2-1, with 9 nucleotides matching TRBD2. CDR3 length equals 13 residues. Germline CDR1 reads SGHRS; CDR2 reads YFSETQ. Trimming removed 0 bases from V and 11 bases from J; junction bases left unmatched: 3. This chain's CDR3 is CASSLAGTSQQFF. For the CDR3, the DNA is TGCGCCAGCAGCTTGGCCGGGACTAGCCAGCAGTTCTTC.

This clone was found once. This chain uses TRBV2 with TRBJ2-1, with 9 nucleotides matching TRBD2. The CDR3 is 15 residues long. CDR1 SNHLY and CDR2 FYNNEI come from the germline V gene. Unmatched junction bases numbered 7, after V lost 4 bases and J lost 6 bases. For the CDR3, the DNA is TGTGCCAGCAGTGTTAGGGGACTAGCTGTCAATGAGCAGTTCTTC. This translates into CASSVRGLAVNEQFF.

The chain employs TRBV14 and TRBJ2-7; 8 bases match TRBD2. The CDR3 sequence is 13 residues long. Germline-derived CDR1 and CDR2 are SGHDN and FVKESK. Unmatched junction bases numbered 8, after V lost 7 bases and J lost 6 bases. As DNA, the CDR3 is TGTGCCAGCACCGGGACTAGTCAGGGCGAGCAGTACTTC. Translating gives CASTGTSQGEQYF.